One and the same sample provided the 28 T cell receptor beta chains below, sequenced in a study of blood T cell repertoires in COVID-19. This table comes from immunoSEQ multiplex PCR, and its TCRdb copy is limited to in-frame clones, with some not included. The table lists approximately 200,000 clones, about 85% of them singletons, with approximately 11% in the top ten. Sample: PBMCs or T cells enriched from blood (not recorded which). The receptors come from a man aged 25 to 40 who had recovered from COVID-19.

V gene TRBV30 combines with J gene TRBJ2-5; 8 nucleotides match TRBD2. The CDR3 runs 16 residues. Germline trimming cut 5 bases from V and 5 bases from J; bases unmatched to any gene: 16. CDR1 is GTSNPN and CDR2 is SVGIG in the germline V gene (reference sequence). In DNA form, the CDR3 reads TGTGCCTGGGGTTGGTGGGAGCGGGAGTATGGGGAGACCCAGTACTTC. This gives the protein CAWGWWEREYGETQYF.

The chain carries TRBV3-1 (or the pseudogene TRBV3-2) and TRBJ1-5, with 10 nucleotides matching TRBD1. V shed 9 bases and J 0 bases; nucleotides not matched to a gene: 2. The germline CDR1 and CDR2 sequences are LGHDT and YNNKEL (reference sequence). The CDR3 loop spans 14 amino acids. The CDR3 is CASGTGDSNQPQHF. CDR3 in DNA: TGTGCCAGTGGGACAGGGGATAGCAATCAGCCCCAGCATTTT.

V is TRBV30 and J is TRBJ1-3, with D unresolved. The CDR3 totals 15 residues. Germline CDR1 and CDR2: GTSNPN and SVGIG (reference sequence). V lost 0 bases, J lost 2 bases, and 11 bases lay in between. The CDR3 protein is CAWSVNGKAGNTIYF. In nucleotides, the CDR3 is TGTGCCTGGAGTGTGAATGGCAAAGCTGGAAACACCATATATTTT.

This clone was counted a single time. V usage is TRBV2 and J usage is TRBJ2-5; D possibly corresponds to TRBD1 (5 bases). Germline values: CDR1 SNHLY, CDR2 FYNNEI. Trimming pared 6 bases from V and 7 bases from J, leaving 18 bases between. The CDR3 extends over 14 amino acids. In DNA form, the CDR3 reads TGTGCCAGCAGCCAAAGGACATCGACGTCGACCCAGTACTTC. Translated: CASSQRTSTSTQYF.

The chain couples TRBV5-4 to TRBJ1-2; D might be TRBD1 (6 bases). V was trimmed by 2 bases and J by 8 bases, leaving 13 bases between them. CDR3 length: 13 amino acids. The germline CDR1 and CDR2 sequences are SGHNT and YYREEE (reference sequence). CDR3 region: CASSFGRDKGYTF. CDR3 DNA: TGTGCCAGCAGCTTCGGCAGGGACAAGGGCTACACCTTC.

The table lists this clone with a count of one. The genes are TRBV27 and TRBJ1-5, with D possibly matching TRBD1 (6 bases). Germline assignment: CDR1 MNHEY and CDR2 SMNVEV (reference sequence). V shed 6 bases and J shed 0 bases, with 15 bases lying between them. This CDR3 contains 16 residues. CDR3 loop: CASRVLTGPSNQPQHF. In nucleotides, the CDR3 is TGTGCCAGCAGGGTGCTTACAGGGCCTAGCAATCAGCCCCAGCATTTT.

The chain couples TRBV28 to TRBJ1-5; 10 nucleotides line up with TRBD1. The CDR3 has 15 amino acids. In germline, CDR1 is MDHEN, CDR2 SYDVKM. With 6 bases clipped from V and 4 bases from J, the junction kept 6 bases outside the gene matches. CDR3 amino acids: CASSFWGQGNQPQHF. The CDR3 DNA reads TGTGCCAGCAGCTTTTGGGGACAGGGGAATCAGCCCCAGCATTTT.

V is TRBV19 and J is TRBJ2-7, with TRBD1 matching 7 bases. Trimming took 3 bases from V and 5 from J; bases not matched to a gene: 10. Germline CDR1 reads LNHDA; CDR2 reads SQIVND (reference sequence). This CDR3 region has 15 residues. The CDR3 DNA is TGTGCCAGTAGTATGGGCGACAGGGTTATTGACGAGCAGTACTTC. Protein product: CASSMGDRVIDEQYF. Full variable domain (rest looked up from reference TRBV19 and TRBJ2-7): DGGITQSPKYLFRKEGQNVTLSCEQNLNHDAMYWYRQDPGQGLRLIYYSQIVNDFQKGDIAEGYSVSREKKESFPLTVTSAQKNPTAFYLCASSMGDRVIDEQYFGPGTRLTVT.

The V and J genes are TRBV6-5 and TRBJ1-5; D call uncertain. Looked up from germline, CDR1 is MNHEY and CDR2 is SVGAGI. The CDR3 contains 15 residues. Trimming shortened V by 0 bases and J by 4 bases, and 10 bases separated the two germline ends. The CDR3, as DNA: TGTGCCAGCAGTTACTCGGCGGCTGTGAATCAGCCCCAGCATTTT. Translated: CASSYSAAVNQPQHF.

The rearrangement uses TRBV15 and TRBJ1-3, with D possibly being TRBD1 (6 bases). The germline gives CDR1 LNHNV, CDR2 YYDKDF (reference sequence). Trimming took 0 bases from V and 4 from J, leaving 13 bases between them. This CDR3 has 16 residues. The CDR3: CATSRDFMTGGNTIYF. The DNA for the CDR3 is TGTGCCACCAGCAGAGATTTCATGACAGGAGGAAACACCATATATTTT.

The chain recombines TRBV7-9 with TRBJ1-3, with no clear D. Germline-derived CDR1 and CDR2 are SEHNR and FQNEAQ (reference sequence). The CDR3 extends over 11 amino acids. Trimming removed 5 bases from V and 4 bases from J, with 3 bases in between. CDR3 loop: CASSLGNTIYF. Written as DNA, the CDR3 is TGTGCCAGCAGCCTAGGAAACACCATATATTTT.

The chain combines TRBV18 with TRBJ1-2; D perhaps matches TRBD1 (5 bases). Trimming pared 9 bases from V and 3 bases from J, leaving 14 bases between. Germline-derived CDR1 and CDR2 are KGHSH and LQKENI. The CDR3 sequence is 13 residues long. CDR3 nucleotides: TGTGCCAGTGGGGCGCAGGGCGACTATGGCTACACCTTC. Encoded protein: CASGAQGDYGYTF. The whole variable domain, remainder taken from reference TRBV18 and TRBJ1-2, is NAGVMQNPRHLVRRRGQEARLRCSPMKGHSHVYWYRQLPEEGLKFMVYLQKENIIDESGMPKERFSAEFPKEGPSILRIQQVVRGDSAAYFCASGAQGDYGYTFGSGTRLTVV.

The chain links TRBV28 to TRBJ1-2; the D gene is possibly TRBD1 (5 bases). The germline V gene encodes CDR1 MDHEN and CDR2 SYDVKM. The CDR3 consists of 11 residues. The germline V and J ends were trimmed by 4 bases and 7 bases, with 7 bases remaining between them. The CDR3 nucleotides are TGTGCCAGCAGTTCCGGGGGTGGCTACACCTTC. The encoded protein is CASSSGGGYTF.

The J gene is TRBJ2-1, the V gene TRBV7-9, with TRBD2 matching 11 bases. The ends lost 3 bases at V and 5 bases at J; junction bases unmatched: 3. CDR1 is SEHNR, CDR2 FQNEAQ, per germline (reference sequence). The CDR3 covers 15 residues. The CDR3: CASSFVGLADNEQFF. CDR3 sequence (DNA): TGTGCCAGCAGCTTCGTGGGACTAGCGGACAATGAGCAGTTCTTC.

The genes are TRBV9 and TRBJ1-5; 10 nucleotides line up with TRBD1. Germline CDR1 reads SGDLS; CDR2 reads YYNGEE. The CDR3 spans 14 residues. J gave up 5 bases and V 3 bases, and 2 bases lay outside the gene matches. CDR3 protein: CASSGTGGDQPQHF. As DNA, the CDR3 is TGTGCCAGCAGCGGGACAGGGGGGGATCAGCCCCAGCATTTT.

The J gene is TRBJ1-4, the V gene TRBV19, with TRBD1 as a possible D gene (5 bases). Germline V gene lookup returns CDR1 LNHDA and CDR2 SQIVND (reference sequence). The CDR3 is 15 residues long. V lost 2 bases to trimming and J lost 8 bases, with 15 bases between them. CDR3 residues: CASSIISAGREKLFF. For the CDR3, the DNA is TGTGCCAGTAGTATAATATCGGCAGGGCGAGAAAAACTGTTTTTT. Complete variable domain (other parts from reference TRBV19 and TRBJ1-4): DGGITQSPKYLFRKEGQNVTLSCEQNLNHDAMYWYRQDPGQGLRLIYYSQIVNDFQKGDIAEGYSVSREKKESFPLTVTSAQKNPTAFYLCASSIISAGREKLFFGSGTQLSVL.

J is TRBJ2-3 and V is TRBV7-3; D unresolved. Germline CDR1 and CDR2: SGHTA and FQGTGA. Trimming took off 3 bases at V and 2 bases at J, with 6 bases between the two ends. The CDR3 sequence is 13 residues long. In nucleotides, the CDR3 is TGTGCCAGCAGCTTTTACTACACAGATACGCAGTATTTT. Its translation: CASSFYYTDTQYF.

This clone occurred once. The chain combines TRBV2 with TRBJ2-6; 8 bases line up with TRBD1. The CDR3 length is 16 residues. Germline V gene sequence: CDR1 SNHLY, CDR2 FYNNEI. The J segment lost 3 bases and the V segment lost 2 bases, leaving 3 bases of the junction unmatched. CDR3: CASSEQGAVGANVLTF. CDR3 nucleotide sequence: TGTGCCAGCAGTGAACAGGGGGCGGTTGGGGCCAACGTCCTGACTTTC.

CDR3 coding DNA: TGCAGTGCTAGTGGACAGTTAAGGAATGAAAAACTGTTTTTT. Encoded protein: CSASGQLRNEKLFF. The chain joins TRBV20-1 to TRBJ1-4, with D perhaps matching TRBD1 (6 bases). Germline loops: CDR1 DFQATT, CDR2 SNEGSKA (reference sequence). The CDR3 contains 14 residues. Between the trimmed V and J ends, which lost 3 bases and 5 bases, there was a span of 13 bases.

The genes are TRBV7-9 and TRBJ2-2; 9 bases are a match to TRBD2. Per the germline V gene, CDR1 is SEHNR and CDR2 is FQNEAQ (reference sequence). The CDR3 is 14 residues long. V shed 8 bases and J 7 bases; nucleotides not matched to a gene: 8. The DNA of the CDR3 is TGTGCCAGCTGCTGCGGGACTAGCCTCGGGGAGCTGTTTTTT. Translated, it gives CASCCGTSLGELFF.

V is TRBV11-2 and J is TRBJ2-7; D is possibly TRBD1 (5 bases). CDR3 length: 12 residues. The V gene lost 3 bases and the J gene lost 5 bases, with 8 bases spanning the gap. The germline gives CDR1 SGHAT, CDR2 FQNNGV. The CDR3 is CASSFKGNEQYF. DNA for the CDR3: TGTGCCAGCAGCTTTAAGGGGAACGAGCAGTACTTC.

The count of this clone is one. The rearrangement links TRBV27 to TRBJ1-1; TRBD1 agrees at 8 bases. The CDR3 is 15 residues long. Looked up from germline, CDR1 is MNHEY and CDR2 is SMNVEV (reference sequence). V trimming: 7 bases; J trimming: 4 bases; junction bases outside the gene matches: 11. The CDR3 reads CASNSRTGMSTEAFF. DNA of the CDR3: TGTGCCAGCAACTCCCGGACAGGGATGAGCACTGAAGCTTTCTTT.

This chain links TRBV19 with TRBJ1-5; 7 positions match TRBD1. The ends lost 3 bases at V and 7 bases at J; junction bases unmatched: 15. This CDR3 spans 17 amino acids. CDR1 and CDR2 from the germline V gene are LNHDA and SQIVND (reference sequence). The CDR3 spells CASSIGNTGTAIQPQHF. The CDR3 region has the DNA TGTGCCAGTAGTATCGGTAACACCGGGACAGCGATACAGCCCCAGCATTTT. The entire variable domain, with the rest obtained from reference TRBV19 and TRBJ1-5, is as follows: DGGITQSPKYLFRKEGQNVTLSCEQNLNHDAMYWYRQDPGQGLRLIYYSQIVNDFQKGDIAEGYSVSREKKESFPLTVTSAQKNPTAFYLCASSIGNTGTAIQPQHFGDGTRLSIL.

The CDR3 nucleotides are TGTGCCAGCAGCTTGGGACTAGCGGGGTCAGAGACCCAGTACTTC. It translates to CASSLGLAGSETQYF. The chain couples TRBV7-9 to TRBJ2-5; TRBD2 matches at 13 bases. The CDR3 length is 15 residues. Looked up from germline, CDR1 is SEHNR and CDR2 is FQNEAQ (reference sequence). Trimming at V came to 3 bases and at J to 4 bases, leaving 2 bases not matched to a gene.

V usage is TRBV6-5 and J usage is TRBJ1-5; no definite D call. The CDR3 length is 14 residues. V lost 7 bases and J lost 5, with 15 bases in between. Germline CDR1 MNHEY, CDR2 SVGAGI. The CDR3 nucleotides read TGTGCCAGCACGGGTGTGAGGGCCCATCAGCCCCAGCATTTT. Protein sequence: CASTGVRAHQPQHF.

This clone was seen just once. This chain uses TRBV4-1 with TRBJ2-7; weak D call: TRBD2 (5 bases). Germline values: CDR1 MGHRA, CDR2 YSYEKL. Trimming removed 3 bases from V and 2 bases from J, with 17 bases in between. This CDR3 has 16 residues. CDR3 coding DNA: TGCGCCAGCAGCCACCAGTGGTCCTCGGAGGCCTACGAGCAGTACTTC. Protein: CASSHQWSSEAYEQYF.

CDR3 protein: CASSLAPGGYTF. The CDR3 DNA sequence: TGTGCCAGCAGCTTGGCTCCGGGTGGCTACACCTTC. V usage is TRBV5-6 and J usage is TRBJ1-2, with unresolved D. This CDR3 region has 12 residues. The V and J ends lost 0 bases and 7 bases respectively, with 7 bases between them. The germline gives CDR1 SGHDT, CDR2 YYEEEE.

J is TRBJ1-2 and V is TRBV28; possibly TRBD1 for D (6 bases). Germline lookup yields CDR1 MDHEN and CDR2 SYDVKM. The CDR3 extends over 15 amino acids. Deletions cut 7 bases from V and 4 bases from J, with 19 bases between. CDR3: CASNHREVVFYGYTF. The DNA of the CDR3 is TGTGCCAGCAACCACAGGGAAGTTGTTTTCTATGGCTACACCTTC.